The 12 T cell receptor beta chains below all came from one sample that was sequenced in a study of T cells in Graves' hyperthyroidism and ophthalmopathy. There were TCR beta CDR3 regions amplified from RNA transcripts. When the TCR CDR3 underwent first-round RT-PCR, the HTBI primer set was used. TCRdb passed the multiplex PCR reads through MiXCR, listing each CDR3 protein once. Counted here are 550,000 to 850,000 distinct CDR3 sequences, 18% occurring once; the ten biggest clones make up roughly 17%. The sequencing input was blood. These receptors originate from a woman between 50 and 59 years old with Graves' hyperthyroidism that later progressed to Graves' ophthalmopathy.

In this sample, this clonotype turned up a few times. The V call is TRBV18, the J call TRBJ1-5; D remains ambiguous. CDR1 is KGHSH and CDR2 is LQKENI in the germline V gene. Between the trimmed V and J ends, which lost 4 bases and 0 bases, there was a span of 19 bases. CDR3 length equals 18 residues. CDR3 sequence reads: CASSLSAGWSDSNQPQHF. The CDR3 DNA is TGTGCCAGCTCACTTTCCGCTGGTTGGTCCGATAGCAATCAGCCCCAGCATTTT.

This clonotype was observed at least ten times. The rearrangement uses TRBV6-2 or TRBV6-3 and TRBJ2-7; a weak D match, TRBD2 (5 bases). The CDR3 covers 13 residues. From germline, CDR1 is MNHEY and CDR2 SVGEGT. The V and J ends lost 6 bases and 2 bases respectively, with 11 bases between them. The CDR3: CASSRRETYEQYF. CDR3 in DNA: TGTGCCAGCAGCCGCCGGGAAACCTACGAGCAGTACTTC.

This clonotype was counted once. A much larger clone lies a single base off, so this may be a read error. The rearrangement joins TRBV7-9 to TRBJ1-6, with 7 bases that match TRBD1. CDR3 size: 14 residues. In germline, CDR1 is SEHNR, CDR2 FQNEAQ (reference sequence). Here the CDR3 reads CAGSFLDRFSPLHF. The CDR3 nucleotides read TGTGCCGGCAGCTTCCTGGACAGGTTTTCACCCCTCCACTTT.

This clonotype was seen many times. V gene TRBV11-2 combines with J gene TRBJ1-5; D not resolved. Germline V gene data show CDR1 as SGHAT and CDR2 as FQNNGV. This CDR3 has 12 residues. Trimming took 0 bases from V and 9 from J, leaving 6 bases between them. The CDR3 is CASSLEGSPQHF. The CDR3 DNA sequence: TGTGCCAGCAGCTTAGAGGGGTCGCCCCAGCATTTT.

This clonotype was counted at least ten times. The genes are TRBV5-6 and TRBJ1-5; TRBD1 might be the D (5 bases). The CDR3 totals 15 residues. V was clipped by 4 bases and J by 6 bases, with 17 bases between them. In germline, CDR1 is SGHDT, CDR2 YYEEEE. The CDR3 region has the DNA TGTGCCAGCAGCAGCGGGGCTTTATGGGGTCAGCCCCAGCATTTT. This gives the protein CASSSGALWGQPQHF.

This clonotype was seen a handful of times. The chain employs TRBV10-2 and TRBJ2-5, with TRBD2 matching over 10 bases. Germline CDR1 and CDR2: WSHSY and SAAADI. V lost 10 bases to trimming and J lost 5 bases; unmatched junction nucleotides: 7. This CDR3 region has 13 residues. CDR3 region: CATTLLAGETQYF. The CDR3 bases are TGCGCCACCACTTTACTAGCGGGGGAGACCCAGTACTTC.

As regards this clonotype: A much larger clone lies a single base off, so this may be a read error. DNA of the CDR3: TGTGCCAGCAGCCAAGGTTGGGCGAACACTGAAGCTTTCTTT. This gives the protein CASSQGWANTEAFF. The chain carries TRBV14 and TRBJ1-1; D remains ambiguous. The germline V gene has CDR1 SGHDN and CDR2 FVKESK. CDR3 length equals 14 residues. Trimming took off 1 base at V and 1 base at J, with 7 bases between the two ends.

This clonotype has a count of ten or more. The CDR3 DNA is TGTGCCAGCAGGGGGGGCGCTAGCGGGGACGGGGGCTACAATGAGCAGTTCTTC. It specifies CASRGGASGDGGYNEQFF. This rearrangement joins TRBV2 to TRBJ2-1; 9 bases agree with TRBD2. Germline assignment: CDR1 SNHLY and CDR2 FYNNEI. The V segment lost 6 bases and the J segment 3 bases; nucleotides outside the gene matches: 15. This CDR3 has 18 residues.

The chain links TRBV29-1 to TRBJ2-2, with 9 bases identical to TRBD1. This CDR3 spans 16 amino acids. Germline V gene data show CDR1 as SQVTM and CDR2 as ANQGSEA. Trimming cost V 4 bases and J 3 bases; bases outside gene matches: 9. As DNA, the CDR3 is TGCAGCGTTGGGAAGGGAGACAGGGGGTACACCGGGGAGCTGTTTTTT. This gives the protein CSVGKGDRGYTGELFF.

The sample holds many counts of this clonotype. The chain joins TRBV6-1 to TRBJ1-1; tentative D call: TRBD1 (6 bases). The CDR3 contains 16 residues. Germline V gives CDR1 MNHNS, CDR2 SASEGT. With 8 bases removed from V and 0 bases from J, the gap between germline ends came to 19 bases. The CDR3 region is CASAGQILFLNTEAFF. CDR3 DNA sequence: TGTGCCAGCGCTGGACAGATTCTTTTTTTGAACACTGAAGCTTTCTTT.

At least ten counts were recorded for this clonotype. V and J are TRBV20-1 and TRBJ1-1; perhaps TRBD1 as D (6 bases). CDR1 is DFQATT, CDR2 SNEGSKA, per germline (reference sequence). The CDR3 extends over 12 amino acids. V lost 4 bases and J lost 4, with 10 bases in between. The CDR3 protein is CSAKTGSTEAFF. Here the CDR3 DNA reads TGCAGTGCTAAAACAGGGAGCACTGAAGCTTTCTTT.

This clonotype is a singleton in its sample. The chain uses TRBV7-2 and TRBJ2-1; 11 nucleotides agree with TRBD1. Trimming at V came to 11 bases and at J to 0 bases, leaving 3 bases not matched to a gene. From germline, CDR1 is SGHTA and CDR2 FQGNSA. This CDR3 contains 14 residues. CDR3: CAGQGAGSYNEQFF. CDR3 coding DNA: TGTGCCGGACAGGGGGCGGGCTCCTACAATGAGCAGTTCTTC.